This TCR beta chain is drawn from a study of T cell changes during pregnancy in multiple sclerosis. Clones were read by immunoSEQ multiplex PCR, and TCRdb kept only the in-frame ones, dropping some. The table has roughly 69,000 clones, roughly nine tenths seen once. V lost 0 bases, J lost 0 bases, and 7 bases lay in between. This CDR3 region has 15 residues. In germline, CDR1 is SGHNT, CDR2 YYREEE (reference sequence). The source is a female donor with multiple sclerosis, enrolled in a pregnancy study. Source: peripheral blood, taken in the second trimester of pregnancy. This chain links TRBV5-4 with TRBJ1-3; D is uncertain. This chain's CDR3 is CASSLDSPSGNTIYF. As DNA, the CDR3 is TGTGCCAGCAGCTTGGACAGTCCCTCTGGAAACACCATATATTTT.